The clone carrying this T cell receptor beta chain has just one count. This specimen comes from a study of control samples from healthy donors and cancer patients. Germline loops: CDR1 GTSNPN, CDR2 SVGIG (reference sequence). The CDR3 is 16 residues long. V dropped 3 bases and J dropped 2; count of bases not matched to a gene: 5. Profiled with immunoSEQ multiplex PCR; TCRdb holds only in-frame clones, not every one. This table has about 170,000 clones, 91% appearing once. The V call is TRBV30, the J call TRBJ2-6, with TRBD1 identical over 9 bases. This receptor was taken from a woman under 40 in good health. Sequencing input: blood. The CDR3 loop is CAWSRDRVPGANVLTF. The DNA of the CDR3 is TGTGCCTGGAGCCGGGACAGGGTTCCTGGGGCCAACGTCCTGACTTTC.